These 26 T cell receptor beta chains were sequenced from one sample in a study of T cells in Graves' hyperthyroidism and ophthalmopathy. Amplification targeted TCR beta CDR3 regions from RNA transcripts. The HTBI primer set was used in a first-round RT-PCR of the TCR CDR3. TCRdb independently ran MiXCR on the multiplex PCR reads; one entry per CDR3 protein. The sample shows a few hundred thousand distinct CDR3 sequences, 15% to 20% of them seen only once. The sample taken for sequencing was blood. Receptor source: a woman aged 35 to 49 with Graves' ophthalmopathy.

This clonotype was recorded at least ten times. The chain uses TRBV3-1 and TRBJ1-1, with a weak D call TRBD1 (5 bases). Germline V lookup: CDR1 LGHDT, CDR2 YNNKEL (reference sequence). The CDR3 loop spans 14 amino acids. Between the trimmed V and J ends, which lost 1 base and 4 bases, there was a span of 10 bases. Here the CDR3 reads CASSQAGTGTEAFF. Written as DNA, the CDR3 is TGTGCCAGCAGCCAAGCCGGGACGGGCACTGAAGCTTTCTTT.

The sample holds many counts of this clonotype. V gene TRBV7-9 combines with J gene TRBJ1-1, with D possibly TRBD1 on 5 matching bases. The CDR3 runs to 14 residues. The ends were cut back, 5 bases at V and 4 bases at J, with 14 bases in the middle. Germline values: CDR1 SEHNR, CDR2 FQNEAQ (reference sequence). The CDR3 loop is CASSLMMGTTEAFF. The CDR3 DNA sequence: TGTGCCAGCAGCCTAATGATGGGGACCACTGAAGCTTTCTTT.

The gene calls are TRBV7-8 and TRBJ2-5, with D possibly TRBD2 on 6 matching bases. The CDR3 has 15 residues. The V gene lost 5 bases and the J gene lost 5 bases, with 18 bases spanning the gap. Germline V lookup: CDR1 SGHVS, CDR2 FQNEAQ. CDR3 residues: CASSPGITSRETQYF. The CDR3, as DNA: TGTGCCAGCAGCCCCGGGATAACTAGCCGGGAGACCCAGTACTTC.

This clonotype was seen a few times. Just one base apart from a much larger clone, this may be a read error. CDR3 amino acids: CGAAAGDSTDTQYF. The CDR3 DNA reads as TGCGGTGCAGCGGCGGGAGACAGCACAGATACGCAGTATTTT. The chain employs TRBV20-1 and TRBJ2-3, with 7 bases identical to TRBD2. Germline lookup yields CDR1 DFQATT and CDR2 SNEGSKA (reference sequence). This CDR3 region has 14 residues.

This clonotype was observed many times. This chain connects TRBV6-6 to TRBJ1-6, with TRBD1 matching 11 bases. This CDR3 comprises 19 residues. Trimming at V came to 3 bases and at J to 5 bases, leaving 12 bases not matched to a gene. Germline V gene data show CDR1 as MNHNY and CDR2 as SVGAGI (reference sequence). CDR3 residues: CASSYRDRGSLWDNSPLHF. The CDR3 region has the DNA TGTGCCAGCAGTTATCGGGACAGGGGGTCACTATGGGATAATTCACCCCTCCACTTT.

This clonotype appeared many times. DNA of the CDR3: TGTGCCAGCATGTCCCGCTGGACAACCCGACGGGACAGGGGATTAAGCACTGAAGCTTTCTTT. It encodes CASMSRWTTRRDRGLSTEAFF. The V and J genes are TRBV28 and TRBJ1-1; 10 bases agree with TRBD1. Trimming cost V 7 bases and J 4 bases; bases outside gene matches: 27. This CDR3 contains 21 residues. Germline-derived CDR1 and CDR2 are MDHEN and SYDVKM. The full variable domain, in which reference TRBV28 and TRBJ1-1 provide the parts outside the CDR3, is DVKVTQSSRYLVKRTGEKVFLECVQDMDHENMFWYRQDPGLGLRLIYFSYDVKMKEKGDIPEGYSVSREKKERFSLILESASTNQTSMYLCASMSRWTTRRDRGLSTEAFFGQGTRLTVV.

This clonotype was recorded at least ten times. The chain joins TRBV6-1 to TRBJ2-3; 9 bases fit TRBD1. The V segment lost 6 bases and the J segment 1 base; nucleotides outside the gene matches: 5. There are 15 residues in the CDR3. Germline V gene lookup returns CDR1 MNHNS and CDR2 SASEGT. The CDR3 sequence is CASRLQGAGTDTQYF. The CDR3 nucleotides are TGTGCCAGCAGACTACAGGGGGCGGGCACAGATACGCAGTATTTT.

This clonotype came up many times. The chain combines TRBV24-1 with TRBJ2-2; weak D call: TRBD1 (6 bases). CDR3 length equals 14 residues. Per germline, CDR1 KGHDR and CDR2 SFDVKD. Trimming removed 9 bases at V and 1 base at J, with 11 bases between. The CDR3 DNA is TGTGCCACCGAGACACAGGGGAACACCGGGGAGCTGTTTTTT. Protein sequence: CATETQGNTGELFF.

This clonotype was seen at least ten times. The J gene is TRBJ2-7, the V gene TRBV6-1; 10 bases match TRBD1. Unmatched junction bases numbered 9, after V lost 6 bases and J lost 7 bases. Germline values: CDR1 MNHNS, CDR2 SASEGT. CDR3 size: 14 residues. The chain's CDR3 is CASSPGTGEGEQYF. The DNA of the CDR3 is TGTGCCAGCAGCCCCGGGACAGGGGAGGGGGAGCAGTACTTC.

This sequence joins TRBV29-1 and TRBJ2-5, with TRBD1 identical over 8 bases. Germline V gene lookup returns CDR1 SQVTM and CDR2 ANQGSEA. The CDR3 consists of 13 residues. With 7 bases clipped from V and 4 bases from J, the junction kept 8 bases outside the gene matches. This CDR3 is CSAATGAGETQYF. The DNA of the CDR3 is TGCAGCGCCGCGACAGGGGCTGGAGAGACCCAGTACTTC.

The rearrangement joins TRBV6-1 to TRBJ2-5; D is ambiguous. Germline loops: CDR1 MNHNS, CDR2 SASEGT. V lost 5 bases, J lost 5 bases, and 18 bases lay in between. The CDR3 sequence is 15 residues long. The CDR3 here is CASSKSGPTGETQYF. For the CDR3, the DNA is TGTGCCAGCAGTAAATCCGGGCCCACCGGCGAGACCCAGTACTTC.

This clonotype was detected only a few times. The genes are TRBV15 and TRBJ2-5; 9 nucleotides align to TRBD1. CDR3 length: 15 amino acids. The germline gives CDR1 LNHNV, CDR2 YYDKDF (reference sequence). V gave up 4 bases and J gave up 7 bases; unmatched junction bases: 10. CDR3 protein: CATSNPRQGGGTQYF. In nucleotides, the CDR3 is TGTGCCACCAGCAACCCGAGACAGGGGGGAGGGACCCAGTACTTC.

This chain links TRBV6-1 with TRBJ1-5; 8 positions agree with TRBD1. V was pared by 9 bases and J by 6 bases, with 28 bases of the junction left unmatched. The CDR3 totals 20 residues. The germline V gene encodes CDR1 MNHNS and CDR2 SASEGT. The CDR3 region has the DNA TGTGCCAGTATAGATCCAGGGGGCCGCAACACCGGGGGGTTCAGTCAGCCCCAGCATTTT. Its translation is CASIDPGGRNTGGFSQPQHF.

This clonotype appeared a few times. The chain links TRBV29-1 to TRBJ2-5; 7 bases line up with TRBD1. The germline V gene encodes CDR1 SQVTM and CDR2 ANQGSEA. The CDR3 loop spans 12 amino acids. Trimming removed 7 bases from V and 3 bases from J; junction bases left unmatched: 5. CDR3 sequence reads: CSGRTGEETQYF. CDR3 in DNA: TGCAGCGGGCGGACAGGTGAAGAGACCCAGTACTTC.

This clonotype occurred many times. V is TRBV20-1 and J is TRBJ2-3; 9 bases fit TRBD2. V shed 2 bases and J 5 bases; nucleotides not matched to a gene: 11. This CDR3 is built from 16 residues. Germline CDR1 DFQATT, CDR2 SNEGSKA (reference sequence). CDR3: CSARWFGGGAVDTQYF. Here the CDR3 DNA reads TGCAGTGCTAGATGGTTCGGCGGGGGGGCGGTAGATACGCAGTATTTT.

There are many counts of this clonotype. The rearrangement links TRBV20-1 to TRBJ1-6; no firm D call. Germline lookup yields CDR1 DFQATT and CDR2 SNEGSKA (reference sequence). CDR3 size: 15 residues. Between the trimmed V and J ends, which lost 0 bases and 5 bases, there was a span of 11 bases. CDR3 protein: CSARDHPSNNSPLHF. DNA for the CDR3: TGCAGTGCTAGAGATCACCCCAGCAATAATTCACCCCTCCACTTT.

Points on this clonotype: This sequence may be a read error, since a much larger clone differs from it by one base. The chain joins TRBV2 to TRBJ1-2; a possible D gene is TRBD1 (5 bases). There are 14 residues in the CDR3. Germline V gene lookup returns CDR1 SNHLY and CDR2 FYNNEI. CDR3 sequence: CASSDQGSNCGYTF. As DNA, the CDR3 is TGTGCCAGCAGTGATCAGGGATCCAACTGTGGCTACACCTTC.

The CDR3: CASSGGLAGGEQFF. In nucleotides, the CDR3 is TGTGCCAGCAGTGGGGGACTAGCGGGCGGAGAGCAGTTCTTC. V usage is TRBV2 and J usage is TRBJ2-1; 12 bases are shared with TRBD2. The CDR3 extends over 14 amino acids. Losses at the gene ends were 4 bases for V and 10 bases for J; bases not matched to a gene: 5. Germline lookup yields CDR1 SNHLY and CDR2 FYNNEI.

This clonotype was seen a few times. The chain joins TRBV27 to TRBJ2-7; D ambiguous. The germline V gene encodes CDR1 MNHEY and CDR2 SMNVEV (reference sequence). Trimming removed 5 bases from V and 0 bases from J, with 11 bases in between. The CDR3 runs 14 residues. CDR3 DNA sequence: TGTGCCAGCAGTATCGGACGGGTCTCCTACGAGCAGTACTTC. Translated, it gives CASSIGRVSYEQYF.

In the case of this clonotype: A read error is possible here, since a much larger clone lies one base away. This chain links TRBV3-1 with TRBJ2-3, with TRBD2 identical over 7 bases. This CDR3 contains 17 residues. CDR1 and CDR2 (germline): LGHDT, YNNKEL (reference sequence). Germline trimming cut 0 bases from V and 1 base from J; bases unmatched to any gene: 7. CDR3 nucleotide sequence: TGTGCCAGCAGCCAAGATCTTCTCGCGGGGGGCACAGATACGCAGTATTTT. It is translated as CASSQDLLAGGTDTQYF.

Comments on this clonotype: It may be a read error: a sequence one base away is much more abundant. This chain uses TRBV3-1 with TRBJ2-5; 8 nucleotides agree with TRBD2. This CDR3 contains 16 residues. Trimming took 0 bases from V and 9 from J; bases not matched to a gene: 12. The germline V gene encodes CDR1 LGHDT and CDR2 YNNKEL (reference sequence). CDR3 loop: CASSQEGLGQLKAQYF. CDR3 nucleotide sequence: TGTGCCAGCAGCCAAGAGGGACTAGGCCAGCTAAAGGCCCAGTACTTC.

The genes are TRBV3-1 and TRBJ2-3, with 9 bases lining up with TRBD2. With V trimmed by 1 base and J by 2 bases, 10 bases remained unmatched. CDR1 and CDR2 (germline): LGHDT, YNNKEL (reference sequence). The CDR3 has 18 amino acids. The CDR3 nucleotides are TGTGCCAGCAGCCAAGGATCGACTAGCGGACTCAACACAGATACGCAGTATTTT. Protein: CASSQGSTSGLNTDTQYF.

In this sample, this clonotype turned up a few times. This chain links TRBV30 with TRBJ2-3; 9 nucleotides line up with TRBD1. Germline V CDR1 and CDR2: GTSNPN, SVGIG (reference sequence). Trimming cost V 0 bases and J 1 base; bases outside gene matches: 5. This CDR3 has 16 amino acids. The CDR3 here is CAWSVLGDRGTDTQYF. The CDR3 coding sequence is TGTGCCTGGAGTGTACTAGGGGACAGGGGCACAGATACGCAGTATTTT.

V is TRBV10-1 and J is TRBJ2-7, with 7 bases lining up with TRBD1. J was trimmed by 3 bases and V by 4 bases; bases with no gene match: 3. CDR3 length: 13 residues. Germline lookup yields CDR1 WNHNN and CDR2 SYGVQD (reference sequence). The CDR3 protein is CASSGQGRYEQYF. The CDR3, as DNA: TGCGCCAGCAGTGGACAGGGCCGCTACGAGCAGTACTTC.

This clonotype was seen a handful of times. The chain links TRBV12-3 or TRBV12-4 to TRBJ2-6; D uncertain. This CDR3 spans 15 amino acids. The ends were cut back, 3 bases at V and 4 bases at J, with 10 bases in the middle. The CDR3 DNA sequence: TGTGCCAGCAGTTTTTCTTCGGCAGGGGCCAACGTCCTGACTTTC. Translating it yields CASSFSSAGANVLTF.

This clonotype was observed at least ten times. The rearrangement uses TRBV7-9 and TRBJ2-1, with no clear D. CDR3 length equals 15 residues. CDR1 and CDR2 (germline): SEHNR, FQNEAQ (reference sequence). Trimming stripped 6 bases from V and 0 bases from J, with 12 bases between. The chain's CDR3 is CASSSRILSYNEQFF. The CDR3 DNA sequence: TGTGCCAGCAGTTCCAGAATTCTCTCCTACAATGAGCAGTTCTTC.